These T cell receptor gamma chains were read from a single sample in a study of Vδ1+ human thymocytes. TCRdb reran clone calling via CATT on the multiplex PCR reads. The sample lists around 30,000 gamma-chain clones; around 18% were seen once. Sequenced: Vdelta1+ gamma-delta thymocytes from the thymus. These receptors all come from a boy under two years old who had congenital heart surgery. Both conserved end residues are part of each CDR3. Clone size is not always given. Where it is, it says once, few, many or a class for expanded clones.

TRGJ1/TRGJ2 | TRGV4 | few | TGTGCCACCTGGGATGGCAGGGAGAAACTCTTT | CATWDGREKLF
TRGJ1/TRGJ2 | TRGV4 | . | TGTGCCACCTGGGATGGGCCGATTTATAAGAAACTCTTT | CATWDGPIYKKLF
TRGJ1/TRGJ2 | TRGV4 | few | TGTGCCACCTGGCCACAGGGTTATAAGAAACTCTTT | CATWPQGYKKLF
TRGJP2 | TRGV9 | . | TGTGCCTTGTGGGAGGTGGGGATCAAGACGTTT | CALWEVGIKTF
TRGJP1 | TRGV9 | few | TGTGCCTTGTGGGAGGTGCAAGGAGGAAGCCGACTGGGGTATACCACTGGTTGGTTCAGGATATTT | CALWEVQGGSRLGYTTGWFRIF
TRGJ1/TRGJ2 | TRGV9 | . | TGTGCCTTGTGGGAGGTGCAGGGTCATAAGAAACTCTTT | CALWEVQGHKKLF
TRGJP1 | TRGV9 | . | TGTGCCTTGTGGGACCAAGATACCACTGGTTGGTTCAAGATATTT | CALWDQDTTGWFKIF
TRGJ1/TRGJ2 | TRGV8 | . | TGTGCCACCTGGGATAGCCGATATTATAAGAAACTCTTT | CATWDSRYYKKLF
TRGJ1/TRGJ2 | TRGV5 | few | TGTGCCACCTGGGACTCCATTGGGAAACTCTTT | CATWDSIGKLF
TRGJ1/TRGJ2 | TRGV4 | . | TGTGCCACCTGGGATGGGCCGGGGAATTATAAGAAACTCTTT | CATWDGPGNYKKLF
TRGJ1/TRGJ2 | TRGV4 | few | TGTGCCACCTGGGATGAGGGTCGCGGGAAACTCTTT | CATWDEGRGKLF
TRGJ1/TRGJ2 | TRGV4 | few | TGTGCCACCTGGGATGGCCCTTGGGATTATAAGAAACTCTTT | CATWDGPWDYKKLF
TRGJ1/TRGJ2 | TRGV5 | . | TGTGCCACCTGGGACAGATCGGACTATAAGAAACTCTTT | CATWDRSDYKKLF
TRGJP1 | TRGV5 | few | TGTGCCACCTGGGACAAGCCCTATACCACTGGTTGGTTCAAGATATTT | CATWDKPYTTGWFKIF
TRGJ1/TRGJ2 | TRGV2 | few | TGTGCCACCTGGGACGGGCCGGGATATAAGAAACTCTTT | CATWDGPGYKKLF
TRGJ1/TRGJ2 | TRGV9 | . | TGTGCCTTGTGGGAGGTGCATCCGACGAATTATTATAAGAAACTCTTT | CALWEVHPTNYYKKLF
TRGJP2 | TRGV2 | once | TGTGCCACCTGGGACGGGTTTGAAGGGGGTGATTGGATCAAGACGTTT | CATWDGFEGGDWIKTF
TRGJ1/TRGJ2 | TRGV3 | . | TGTGCCACCTGGGACACCACATTTTATTATAAGAAACTCTTT | CATWDTTFYYKKLF
TRGJ1/TRGJ2 | TRGV3 | . | TGTGCCACCTGGGACGTTCGCTATTATTATAAGAAACTCTTT | CATWDVRYYYKKLF
TRGJP2 | TRGV5 | few | TGTGCCACCTGGGACAGGCGGAAGGATAGTGATTGGATCAAGACGTTT | CATWDRRKDSDWIKTF
TRGJ1/TRGJ2 | TRGV9 | . | TGTGCCTTGTGGGGGGATGGCCACTCCAATAAGAAACTCTTT | CALWGDGHSNKKLF
TRGJP | TRGV9 | few | TGTGCCTTGTGGGAGGGACCGGGGGAGTTGGGCAAAAAAATCAAGGTATTT | CALWEGPGELGKKIKVF
TRGJ1/TRGJ2 | TRGV2 | . | TGTGCCACCTGGGACGGGCCAGAGAAACTCTTT | CATWDGPEKLF
TRGJP1 | TRGV8 | few | TGTGCCACCTGGGATAACGGCCCGATCACCACTGGTTGGTTCAAGATATTT | CATWDNGPITTGWFKIF
TRGJ1/TRGJ2 | TRGV9 | . | TGTGCCTTGTGGGAGCCACCCCATTATTATAAGAAACTCTTT | CALWEPPHYYKKLF
TRGJ1/TRGJ2 | TRGV2 | . | TGTGCCACCTGGGACGAGAAACTTAAGAAACTCTTT | CATWDEKLKKLF
TRGJ1/TRGJ2 | TRGV9 | few | TGTGCCTTGTGGGCCGGATATTATAAGAAACTCTTT | CALWAGYYKKLF
TRGJ1/TRGJ2 | TRGV4 | . | TGTGCCACCTGGGACAGAGAGCTTTATAAGAAACTCTTT | CATWDRELYKKLF
TRGJ1/TRGJ2 | TRGV2 | few | TGTGCCACCTGGGACCCTCCTTATTATTATAAGAAACTCTTT | CATWDPPYYYKKLF
TRGJP1 | TRGV5 | few | TGTGCCACCTGGGACAGGCGAGGCACTGGTTGGTTCAAGATATTT | CATWDRRGTGWFKIF